The 24 T cell receptor beta chains presented below share a single source sample, sequenced in a study of cytomegalovirus exposure and HLA in healthy donors. Primers included in the PCR were 60 Vbeta and 13 Jbeta primers. Assay: immunoSEQ multiplex PCR; the TCRdb copy retains only in-frame clones and omits some. The data hold 90,000 to 120,000 clones, with approximately 77% observed a single time. The specimen was PBMCs. These receptors all come from a male donor in good health and CMV-seropositive.

The chain combines TRBV29-1 with TRBJ1-2; a possible D gene is TRBD1 (6 bases). With 3 bases removed from V and 6 bases from J, the gap between germline ends came to 14 bases. This CDR3 contains 13 residues. Germline CDR1 reads SQVTM; CDR2 reads ANQGSEA. CDR3 loop: CSVERQGRNGYTF. CDR3 bases: TGCAGCGTTGAGCGGCAGGGGAGAAATGGCTACACCTTC.

The DNA of the CDR3 is TGTGCCAGCAGCCGGGCGGGGGGTTCTGGGGCCAACGTCCTGACTTTC. Translation: CASSRAGGSGANVLTF. The chain carries TRBV2 and TRBJ2-6; TRBD2 matches 8 bases. CDR1 and CDR2 from the germline V gene are SNHLY and FYNNEI. The CDR3 contains 16 residues. V dropped 6 bases and J dropped 1; count of bases not matched to a gene: 5.

CDR3 DNA sequence: TGTGCCAGCAGCGTTTCGCCGGGCCCCGGGAGGGAGCAGTACTTC. Encoded protein: CASSVSPGPGREQYF. J is TRBJ2-7 and V is TRBV11-1; 7 nucleotides match TRBD2. V was pared by 5 bases and J by 7 bases, with 14 bases of the junction left unmatched. This CDR3 is built from 15 residues. The germline V gene has CDR1 SGHAT and CDR2 FQDESV (reference sequence).

The gene calls are TRBV5-1 and TRBJ2-1; 9 nucleotides agree with TRBD1. The germline V gene encodes CDR1 SGHRS and CDR2 YFSETQ. There are 14 residues in the CDR3. With V trimmed by 7 bases and J by 8 bases, 10 bases remained unmatched. The CDR3 sequence is CASDPGQGIHEQFF. CDR3 DNA: TGCGCCAGCGACCCGGGACAGGGAATCCATGAGCAGTTCTTC.

The chain combines TRBV25-1 with TRBJ1-6; the match to TRBD1 covers 9 bases. The CDR3 is made up of 14 amino acids. CDR1 is MGHDK, CDR2 SYGVNS, per germline. The V segment lost 6 bases and the J segment 7 bases; nucleotides outside the gene matches: 4. CDR3 loop: CASRQTGGNSPLHF. DNA of the CDR3: TGTGCCAGCAGACAGACAGGGGGAAATTCACCCCTCCACTTT.

A few counts support this clone. The gene calls are TRBV25-1 and TRBJ2-1; no reliable D call. V lost 3 bases, J lost 5 bases, and 14 bases lay in between. CDR1 is MGHDK, CDR2 SYGVNS, per germline. This CDR3 contains 15 residues. CDR3 sequence: CASSEAQDNHNEQFF. In DNA form, the CDR3 reads TGTGCCAGCAGTGAGGCCCAAGACAACCACAATGAGCAGTTCTTC. Based on the CDR3 plus reference TRBV25-1 and TRBJ2-1, the full variable domain is EADIYQTPRYLVIGTGKKITLECSQTMGHDKMYWYQQDPGMELHLIHYSYGVNSTEKGDLSSESTVSRIRTEHFPLTLESARPSHTSQYLCASSEAQDNHNEQFFGPGTRLTVL.

The chain couples TRBV19 to TRBJ1-5; D is ambiguous. There are 14 residues in the CDR3. CDR1 is LNHDA and CDR2 is SQIVND in the germline V gene (reference sequence). V was cut by 3 bases and J by 3 bases, with 9 bases left in between. Written as DNA, the CDR3 is TGTGCCAGTAGTATTTCGGGTTTCAATCAGCCCCAGCATTTT. Translation: CASSISGFNQPQHF.

The chain recombines TRBV7-2 with TRBJ2-3; weak D call: TRBD1 (6 bases). The CDR3 sequence is 15 residues long. The germline V gene has CDR1 SGHTA and CDR2 FQGNSA. The V gene lost 5 bases and the J gene lost 3 bases, with 15 bases spanning the gap. CDR3: CASSPGAPGTDTQYF. The CDR3 nucleotides read TGTGCCAGCAGCCCAGGGGCGCCTGGGACAGATACGCAGTATTTT.

The chain employs TRBV7-2 and TRBJ2-5; 8 bases are a match to TRBD2. Germline V gene lookup returns CDR1 SGHTA and CDR2 FQGNSA. The CDR3 loop spans 17 amino acids. The V segment lost 4 bases and the J segment 5 bases; nucleotides outside the gene matches: 15. CDR3 in DNA: TGTGCCAGCAGCTCCCGCGGCGGGGGGCGCGGGGTGGAGACCCAGTACTTC. Its translation is CASSSRGGGRGVETQYF.

The V gene is TRBV5-4, the J gene TRBJ2-1, with TRBD2 matching 10 bases. The CDR3 is made up of 14 amino acids. Germline V gene sequence: CDR1 SGHNT, CDR2 YYREEE (reference sequence). Trimming took 4 bases from V and 9 from J; bases not matched to a gene: 7. The CDR3 protein is CASSRAGGPREQFF. DNA for the CDR3: TGTGCCAGCAGCAGAGCGGGGGGGCCTCGTGAGCAGTTCTTC.

This sequence joins TRBV18 and TRBJ1-6; TRBD1 matches 9 bases. With 6 bases clipped from V and 0 bases from J, the junction kept 18 bases outside the gene matches. Per the germline V gene, CDR1 is KGHSH and CDR2 is LQKENI. The CDR3 extends over 21 amino acids. CDR3 in DNA: TGTGCCAGCTCTCGGCGTCAACAGGGGGCTAACCGCAGCTCCTATAATTCACCCCTCCACTTT. It encodes CASSRRQQGANRSSYNSPLHF.

The J gene is TRBJ1-1, the V gene TRBV29-1; TRBD1 matches at 7 bases. Per germline, CDR1 SQVTM and CDR2 ANQGSEA. V shed 7 bases, J shed 2 bases, and the junction held 7 bases outside the gene matches. This CDR3 is 13 amino acids long. The CDR3 coding sequence is TGCAGCGCCAGAACAGGGGCTAACACTGAAGCTTTCTTT. Protein product: CSARTGANTEAFF.

The chain couples TRBV27 to TRBJ1-1, with D unresolved. V gave up 5 bases and J gave up 0 bases, with 13 bases separating them. Germline CDR1 MNHEY, CDR2 SMNVEV (reference sequence). The length of the CDR3 is 15 residues. In nucleotides, the CDR3 is TGTGCCAGCAGTCCTCCCGAGGCCCTGAACACTGAAGCTTTCTTT. This gives the protein CASSPPEALNTEAFF.

This clone was observed a few times. V is TRBV4-1 and J is TRBJ2-4, with TRBD1 matching over 10 bases. Germline loops: CDR1 MGHRA, CDR2 YSYEKL. J was trimmed by 3 bases and V by 3 bases; bases with no gene match: 8. The CDR3 length is 17 residues. The CDR3 is CASSHVTGGLDKNIQYF. The CDR3, as DNA: TGCGCCAGCAGCCATGTGACAGGGGGCCTGGACAAAAACATTCAGTACTTC.

The chain recombines TRBV5-6 with TRBJ2-5; D unclear. This CDR3 has 13 residues. CDR1 is SGHDT and CDR2 is YYEEEE in the germline V gene. V was cut by 0 bases and J by 4 bases, with 7 bases left in between. The CDR3: CASSLAGGETQYF. As DNA, the CDR3 is TGTGCCAGCAGCTTGGCGGGTGGAGAGACCCAGTACTTC.

The V gene is TRBV10-3, the J gene TRBJ2-5; 8 nucleotides align to TRBD2. V lost 11 bases and J lost 5; bases outside the gene matches: 13. Germline CDR1 ENHRY, CDR2 SYGVKD. CDR3 length: 14 amino acids. Here the CDR3 DNA reads TGTGCCTCGCAAGTAGGGCGGGGGGTTGAGACCCAGTACTTC. This translates into CASQVGRGVETQYF.

The rearrangement uses TRBV19 and TRBJ1-6, with 11 bases matching TRBD1. J was trimmed by 6 bases and V by 0 bases; bases with no gene match: 4. This CDR3 comprises 17 residues. CDR1 and CDR2 (germline): LNHDA, SQIVND (reference sequence). CDR3 in amino acids: CASSIDTGTGGNSPLHF. The CDR3 DNA sequence: TGTGCCAGTAGTATAGATACCGGGACAGGGGGTAATTCACCCCTCCACTTT.

This rearrangement joins TRBV7-2 to TRBJ1-4, with a tentative D call TRBD1 (5 bases). V was clipped by 1 base and J by 5 bases, with 8 bases between them. The CDR3 is made up of 14 amino acids. Germline CDR1 reads SGHTA; CDR2 reads FQGNSA. CDR3: CASSLVKGNEKLFF. Here the CDR3 DNA reads TGTGCCAGCAGCTTAGTGAAGGGGAATGAAAAACTGTTTTTT.

V and J are TRBV29-1 and TRBJ1-1; D unclear. Trimming cost V 6 bases and J 8 bases, with 10 bases left between them. The V gene's germline CDR1 is SQVTM and CDR2 ANQGSEA. The CDR3 sequence is 10 residues long. CDR3 coding DNA: TGCAGCGTGCGAAGAGGGGAAGCTTTCTTT. The encoded protein is CSVRRGEAFF.

This clone was seen a single time. The chain combines TRBV14 with TRBJ1-2, with 8 bases lining up with TRBD1. Germline trimming cut 4 bases from V and 8 bases from J; bases unmatched to any gene: 15. CDR1 and CDR2 (germline): SGHDN, FVKESK. This CDR3 has 16 residues. DNA of the CDR3: TGTGCCAGCAGCCCCGACAGGGGCTTTTATAGGAGCGGCTACACCTTC. Amino acid sequence: CASSPDRGFYRSGYTF.

This sequence joins TRBV18 and TRBJ1-2, with 7 bases identical to TRBD1. After removal of 3 bases from V and 8 bases from J, the junction contained 24 bases not matched to a gene. Germline CDR1 and CDR2: KGHSH and LQKENI. This CDR3 is built from 19 residues. The CDR3, as DNA: TGTGCCAGCTCACCTGAACAGGGGCCGTTCCCGAATCCGTATCGGGGCTACACCTTC. Amino acid sequence: CASSPEQGPFPNPYRGYTF.

The chain has TRBV4-3 and TRBJ1-4, with no clear D. The CDR3 extends over 14 amino acids. Deletions cut 3 bases from V and 7 bases from J, with 12 bases between. CDR1 LGHNA and CDR2 YSLEER come from the germline V gene. CDR3 bases: TGCGCCAGCAGCCAGGACCTCGGGAGTGAAAAACTGTTTTTT. This sequence encodes CASSQDLGSEKLFF.

The V gene is TRBV13, the J gene TRBJ2-3, with 7 bases lining up with TRBD2. This CDR3 spans 14 amino acids. Germline values: CDR1 PRHDT, CDR2 FYEKMQ (reference sequence). Trimming took 3 bases from V and 4 from J; bases not matched to a gene: 4. CDR3 residues: CASSLGGTPDTQYF. The CDR3 DNA is TGTGCCAGCAGCTTGGGGGGGACCCCAGATACGCAGTATTTT.

The CDR3 nucleotides are TGTGCTAGTGGTCCGGGGACAGGTACGCACTATGGCTACACCTTC. Encoded protein: CASGPGTGTHYGYTF. The genes are TRBV12-5 and TRBJ1-2; 8 bases agree with TRBD1. The CDR3 has 15 amino acids. The junction had 8 bases not matched to a gene; V was cut back by 5 bases and J by 3 bases. Germline CDR1 reads LGHNT; CDR2 reads FRNRAP.